This TCR beta chain was profiled in a study of cytomegalovirus exposure and HLA in healthy donors. Whole-study context: The study placed around 85% of its 398 genotyped donors in the Caucasian-associated ancestry cluster.

PCR employed 60 Vbeta and 13 Jbeta primers. The protocol was immunoSEQ multiplex PCR, while the TCRdb copy is restricted to in-frame clones and leaves out a portion. This repertoire shows some 190,000 clones, around 84% found once; its top ten account for 1%. The CDR3 loop spans 16 amino acids. Germline V lookup: CDR1 ENHRY, CDR2 SYGVKD. Note on this clone: One end of the junction is discordant with germline, which a read error may explain.

The sequence derives from a boy aged 2 to 10 in good health and CMV-seronegative. The genes are TRBV10-3 and TRBJ2-2, with a tentative D call TRBD2 (5 bases). Sequenced material: PBMCs. CDR3 residues: CAISESAGLGTGELFF. The CDR3 nucleotides read TGTGCCATCAGCGAGTCGGCGGGTTTGGGCACCGGGGAGCTGTTTTTT.